The present entry profiles one TCR beta chain with its context. What it recognizes is unknown. The sample is drawn from a study of naive and memory T cell subsets. An equimolar mix of two oligonucleotides served as the beta constant-region primer for TRBC1 and TRBC2. Four rounds of PCR amplified the ligated cDNA using nested alpha and beta constant-region primers plus SP2. TCRdb reprocessed the UMI-ligation and nested PCR reads via MiXCR and lists one record per CDR3 protein. The sample lists 130,000 to 150,000 distinct CDR3 sequences; roughly 22% were seen once. Findings and caveats of the study: Each distinct alpha or beta sequence counts as one clonotype. Possibly reflecting memory cells re-expressing CD45RA, a few larger clonotypes occurred in naive repertoires, especially CD8.

V gave up 5 bases and J gave up 7 bases; unmatched junction bases: 2. The CDR3 runs to 12 residues. Germline V gene lookup returns CDR1 MNHNY and CDR2 SVGAGI (reference sequence). This clonotype was sampled from a human donor in good health. The chain employs TRBV6-6 and TRBJ1-1; 9 nucleotides line up with TRBD1. The sequenced sample consisted of naive CD4+ T cells from blood. The CDR3 DNA reads as TGTGCCAGCAGTCGACAGGGGGTTGAAGCTTTCTTT. Protein: CASSRQGVEAFF.